The sequence of this T cell receptor (beta chain) was determined in a study of cytotoxic CD8 clonotypes in ibrutinib-treated CLL. A remark on this clone: Its antigen is not known.

Study outcomes and limitations: Sampling schedules were unmatched across sustained-remission and progressing patients.

TCR beta libraries used about 2 micrograms of genomic DNA from cryopreserved PBMCs. V lost 4 bases to trimming and J lost 9 bases; unmatched junction nucleotides: 19. The CDR3 extends over 16 amino acids. Germline assignment: CDR1 SGHKS and CDR2 YYEKEE (reference sequence). The method was immunoSEQ multiplex PCR; TCRdb's version includes in-frame clones alone and lacks a portion of them. The sample comprises about 310,000 clones, about 80% of which are singletons, and 5% to 7% rests with the top ten. Sequenced material: PBMCs, taken before ibrutinib treatment. V is TRBV5-5 and J is TRBJ2-7, with 7 bases that match TRBD1. The clonotype was recovered from a human donor with chronic lymphocytic leukemia. The CDR3 reads CASSGITGTDSRAQYF. DNA of the CDR3: TGTGCCAGCAGCGGTATTACCGGGACAGATTCTCGGGCGCAGTACTTC.